Listed below are T cell receptor beta chains from one sample, sequenced in a study of vaccination effects on CD4 cells after COVID-19. Antigen specificity for these receptors is unknown. Measured with immunoSEQ multiplex PCR; TCRdb has only the in-frame clones, and not every one. This table has 20,000 to 30,000 clones, 75% to 80% appearing once. Sequences were derived from CD4+ T cells from PBMCs cultured with HCoV-NL63 spike peptides, sampled before COVID-19 vaccination. The receptors were sampled from a human donor who had a prior SARS-CoV-2 infection. Both conserved end residues are part of each CDR3. A D gene is named only where the DNA matches it firmly. Size is stated for part of the rows, as once, few or many counts, or as a class when the clone is expanded.

D gene	V gene	J gene	clone size	CDR3 protein	CDR3 DNA
TRBD2	TRBV7-9	TRBJ2-3	NA	CASSQKTGRGSADTQYF	TGTGCCAGCAGCCAAAAGACGGGGAGGGGCTCCGCAGATACGCAGTATTTT
NA	TRBV6-6	TRBJ1-2	NA	CASSSRRAGVSYGYTF	TGTGCCAGCAGTTCCCGCCGGGCAGGGGTTAGCTATGGCTACACCTTC
NA	TRBV11-3	TRBJ1-1	NA	CASSIGTNTEAFF	TGTGCCAGCAGTATTGGGACGAACACTGAAGCTTTCTTT
NA	TRBV4-1	TRBJ2-3	NA	CASSQDAAPPGGVTDTQYF	TGCGCCAGCAGCCAAGACGCCGCCCCGCCTGGGGGCGTGACAGATACGCAGTATTTT
NA	TRBV19	TRBJ2-3	NA	CASSIVGIRSTDTQYF	TGTGCCAGTAGTATAGTCGGGATCCGAAGCACAGATACGCAGTATTTT
TRBD2	TRBV2	TRBJ2-1	few	CASFSGTSGSPEQFF	TGTGCCAGCTTCTCCGGGACTAGCGGGAGTCCTGAGCAGTTCTTC
NA	TRBV4-2	TRBJ2-2	NA	CASSQFEFPTRDGGELFF	TGTGCCAGCAGCCAATTTGAGTTCCCGACTAGGGACGGGGGGGAGCTGTTTTTT
NA	TRBV2	TRBJ1-1	NA	CASTPQGIGTEAFF	TGTGCCAGCACCCCTCAGGGGATAGGCACTGAAGCTTTCTTT
NA	TRBV21-1	TRBJ1-1	NA	CASSKALNTEAFF	TGTGCCAGCAGCAAAGCACTGAACACTGAAGCTTTCTTT
NA	TRBV27	TRBJ2-5	once	CASSRGLTTQETQYF	TGTGCCAGCAGTAGGGGACTTACGACCCAAGAGACCCAGTACTTC